The present TCR beta chain was sequenced within a study of blood T cell repertoires in COVID-19. For the study at large: T cells, B-cell-depleted T cells, or PBMCs provided the cDNA or gDNA that served as material.

CDR1 is GTSNPN and CDR2 is SVGIG in the germline V gene (reference sequence). The CDR3 has 14 amino acids. The ends lost 2 bases at V and 9 bases at J; junction bases unmatched: 4. Per the original methods: Estimation of nucleated cell counts relied on the amplification of reference gene primers. Some clones are missing from TCRdb's copy, which holds only in-frame ones; the method was immunoSEQ multiplex PCR. For V, J and clone size, that table is used; D and trimming come from the DNA. Of around 140,000 clones in the sample, 85% to 90% were seen once. The V call is TRBV30, the J call TRBJ1-6, with 10 bases identical to TRBD1. The clonotype comes from a man aged 50 to 60 who had recovered from COVID-19. What was sequenced was peripheral blood. CDR3 sequence reads: CAWSSGTGVSPLHF. In nucleotides, the CDR3 is TGTGCCTGGAGTTCCGGGACAGGGGTTTCACCCCTCCACTTT.